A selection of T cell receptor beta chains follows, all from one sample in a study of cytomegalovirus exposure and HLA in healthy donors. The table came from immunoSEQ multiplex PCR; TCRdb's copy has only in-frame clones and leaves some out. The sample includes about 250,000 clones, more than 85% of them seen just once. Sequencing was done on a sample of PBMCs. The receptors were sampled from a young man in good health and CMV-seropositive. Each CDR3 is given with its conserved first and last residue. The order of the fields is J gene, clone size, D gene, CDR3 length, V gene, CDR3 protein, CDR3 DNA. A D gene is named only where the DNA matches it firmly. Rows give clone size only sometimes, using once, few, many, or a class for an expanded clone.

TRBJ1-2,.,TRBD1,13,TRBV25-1,CASSLEGARGYTF,TGTGCCAGCAGCCTAGAGGGGGCGCGGGGCTACACCTTC
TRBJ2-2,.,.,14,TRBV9,CASSGIAATGELFF,TGTGCCAGCAGCGGGATAGCGGCTACCGGGGAGCTGTTTTTT
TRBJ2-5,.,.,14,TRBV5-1,CASSPSRGQETQYF,TGCGCCAGCTCCCCCTCCAGGGGTCAAGAGACCCAGTACTTC
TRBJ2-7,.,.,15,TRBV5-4,CASSLEQGILSEQYF,TGTGCCAGCAGCTTGGAACAGGGAATTCTGAGCGAGCAGTACTTC
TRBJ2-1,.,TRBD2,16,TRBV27,CASSLKYGRPNNEQFF,TGTGCCAGCAGTTTAAAATACGGGAGGCCTAACAATGAGCAGTTCTTC
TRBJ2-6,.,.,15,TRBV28,CASSSGGSGANVLTF,TGTGCCAGCAGTTCCGGGGGTAGTGGGGCCAACGTCCTGACTTTC
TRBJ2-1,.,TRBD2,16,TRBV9,CASSETASGGRNEQFF,TGTGCCAGCAGCGAGACCGCTTCGGGGGGTCGGAATGAGCAGTTCTTC
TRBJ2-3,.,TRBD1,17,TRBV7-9,CASSLGRTGGLTDTQYF,TGTGCCAGCAGCTTAGGCCGGACAGGGGGACTCACAGATACGCAGTATTTT
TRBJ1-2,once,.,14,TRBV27,CASSLGGANYGYTF,TGTGCCAGCAGTTTAGGCGGGGCTAACTATGGCTACACCTTC
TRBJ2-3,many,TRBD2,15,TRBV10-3,CAISTSGRATDTQYF,TGTGCCATCAGCACTAGCGGGAGGGCCACAGATACGCAGTATTTT
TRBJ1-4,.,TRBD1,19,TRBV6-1,CASSEFIADRGDANEKLFF,TGTGCCAGCAGTGAATTCATAGCGGACAGGGGGGATGCAAATGAAAAACTGTTTTTT
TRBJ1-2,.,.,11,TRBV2,CASLPEAGYTF,TGTGCCAGCTTGCCCGAGGCCGGCTACACCTTC
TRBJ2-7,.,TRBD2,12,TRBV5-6,CASQAGRGEQYF,TGTGCCAGCCAAGCGGGGCGAGGGGAGCAGTACTTC
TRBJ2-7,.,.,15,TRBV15,CATSRLQGSQDEQYF,TGTGCCACCAGCAGACTCCAGGGGAGTCAAGACGAGCAGTACTTC
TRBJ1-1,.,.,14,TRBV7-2,CASSRTTGYTEAFF,TGTGCCAGCAGCCGCACAACGGGGTACACTGAAGCTTTCTTT
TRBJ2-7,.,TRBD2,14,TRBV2,CASSETSGSYEQYF,TGTGCCAGCAGTGAAACTAGCGGGTCTTACGAGCAGTACTTC
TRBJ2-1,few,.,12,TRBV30,CAWSPQGYEQFF,TGTGCCTGGAGTCCCCAGGGATATGAGCAGTTCTTC
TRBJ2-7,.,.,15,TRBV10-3,CAISAGTVSSYEQYF,TGTGCCATCAGCGCGGGGACAGTAAGCTCCTACGAGCAGTACTTC
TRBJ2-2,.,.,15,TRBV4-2,CASSQLTDNTGELFF,TGTGCCAGCAGCCAACTAACTGATAACACCGGGGAGCTGTTTTTT
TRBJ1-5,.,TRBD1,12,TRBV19,CASSGAGTAQHF,TGTGCCAGTAGTGGAGCCGGGACAGCCCAGCATTTT
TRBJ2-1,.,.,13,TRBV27,CASSIDRYNEQFF,TGTGCCAGCAGTATAGACAGATACAATGAGCAGTTCTTC
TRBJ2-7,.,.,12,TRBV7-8,CASSTQDYEQYF,TGTGCCAGCAGCACACAAGACTACGAGCAGTACTTC
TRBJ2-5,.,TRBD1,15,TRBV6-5,CASSYSGQGGETQYF,TGTGCCAGCAGTTACTCCGGACAGGGGGGTGAGACCCAGTACTTC